This TCR beta chain is from a study of cytomegalovirus exposure and HLA in healthy donors (dated by TCRdb to between 2016 and 2019). Background on the whole study: In an earlier analysis of about 560 of the donors, less than 350 Gb of sequence data and some 100 million unique TCR beta sequences from 150 million to 200 million T cells were reported. Approximately 300 gigabases of sequencing data and 70 million to 95 million unique TCR sequences made up an early release that covered several hundred HLA-typed donors. Of the roughly 400 genotyped donors, 65% to 90% fell in the genetic ancestry cluster associated with self-reported Caucasian donors. The study aimed to test whether signatures of past pathogen exposure could be identified by cataloging public T cell receptors. The T cell repertoires of under 750 subjects were profiled by immunosequencing and related to cytomegalovirus serostatus. Besides the first cohort of roughly 660 subjects, a separate validation cohort made up of 120 different subjects was used. The study combined high-throughput TCR immunosequencing, statistical association of individual TCRs with disease status, and machine learning to predict cytomegalovirus infection status. A later analysis re-examined previously published TCR beta repertoires from more than 650 donors and added high-resolution HLA genotyping to investigate patterns of TCR occurrence. Rather than using new phenotypic data, the later analysis identified candidate immune exposures from TCR beta sequences and from how often those sequences occurred across donors. In an earlier analysis of 500 to 650 of the donors, high-throughput TCR beta sequencing was used to judge whether each TCR beta V gene segment behaved as functional or pseudogenic. Donor age, sex, ethnicity and CMV serostatus were compiled together with the repertoire data. A later genetic analysis used genome-wide SNP genotypes for 398 of the 666 donors, treating that subset as a discovery cohort. All discovery cohort repertoires had been generated using a single sequencing platform. Class I and class II HLA loci were covered by the typing at four-digit resolution. Typing coverage varied by locus: roughly 629-630 donors for A, B, C, DRB1 and DQB1; more than 500 for DQA1; around 610 for DPA1; roughly 470 for DPB1. Several DR-DQ haplotypes were handled as single units for association and clustering because linkage in the cohort was strong. Across about 370 genotyped donors of the cohort, an average of roughly 250,000 unique TCR beta nucleotide sequences per donor were sequenced, and 15% to 20% of those sequences were non-productive. What the authors observed across the whole study: In a later analysis, HLA-associated TCR beta chains showed more clonal expansion and lower generation probabilities than non-associated chains that were equally common. Approximately 18 rarely observed V segments, including chromosome 9 orphons, were excluded from the earlier analysis of a few hundred of the donors because counts were too low. In a later analysis, the rate of TCR association differed among HLA loci, with DRB1 alleles having the most associated TCRs and HLA-C alleles having the fewest. An earlier analysis of some 590 of the donors showed that most TCR beta V segments appeared in productive rearrangements either about 87% or about 30% of the time, which broadly matched IMGT annotations. When HLA alleles, especially DR and DQ, strongly co-occurred, attributing TCR associations to individual alleles was difficult. A further reported finding was that TCR beta sequences accurately predicted the HLA-A and HLA-B alleles for most subjects in the first cohort. Some IMGT-functional V segments, including TRBV6-2 and TRBV6-3, could not be told apart with the 87-base-pair reads, so those segments were excluded. At a false discovery rate of 0.05, a later analysis linked about 16,000 TCR beta sequences to specific HLA alleles. Correlated functional status among segregating V segments might be attributable to linkage disequilibrium, but an unknown experimental factor could not be ruled out. Across donors, most TCR sequences were observed very rarely, whereas some public TCRs were present in many individuals. Because some donors lacked HLA typing at each locus, the association tests relied only on the typed subset. In the study, 150 to 200 TCR beta chains were listed as associated with cytomegalovirus. Cytomegalovirus status was reported to be diagnosed by the classifier with high specificity and sensitivity in both the original and validation cohorts. In vitro tests confirmed that a few of the cytomegalovirus-associated TCR beta chains recognize cytomegalovirus antigens. Compared with the roughly 700-donor mean, donors in an Asian-associated ancestry cluster had fewer N-insertions in productive TCRs, according to a later genetic analysis. The only immune exposure information available for the cohort was CMV serostatus. In a later genetic analysis, a missense DCLRE1C variant was associated with V-gene and J-gene trimming of TCR beta chains, and the association was replicated in an independent cohort. According to a later analysis, most CMV-associated TCR beta chains appeared to be HLA-restricted, and the HLA associations seemed to be driven largely by CMV exposure. It was suggested by the authors that the approach could potentially be generalized to other disease states and immunological phenotypes. The sequencing pipeline was judged likely to have produced a cluster of highly shared sequence variants as a technical artifact. In this cohort, only TCR beta chains were sequenced, and detectable features were limited by the absence of alpha or paired-chain data. A later analysis reported that several top co-occurrence clusters appeared linked to parvovirus B19, influenza, CMV and Epstein-Barr virus. Sequencing depth was assumed to be roughly uniform across donors in the presence/absence analyses, though that assumption may not hold.

Trimming removed 4 bases from V and 5 bases from J; the gene matches leave 9 bases unexplained. The CDR3, cysteine through phenylalanine, is 14 amino acids long. The sequence is cut down to CDR3 DNA, 42 bases in frame from base 1. CDR1 is given as SQVTM and CDR2 as ANQGSEA, both from the germline V gene. Comment on this clone: This clone's antigen is unknown. No base quality values were provided; no much bigger clone lies one nucleotide off.

The method behind the library was the immunoSEQ multiplex PCR assay. For the multiplex PCR, a mixture combining 60 forward primers for TCR Vbeta segments and 13 reverse primers for TCR Jbeta segments was used. Amplification of the CDR3 region of rearranged TCR beta genes was performed with a multiplex PCR assay on genomic DNA. Amplified TCR beta libraries were sequenced as 87-base-pair reads on the Illumina HiSeq System. Per the authors' processing: In a later analysis, tens of millions of unique TCR beta chains were counted across the approximately 640 repertoires, and roughly 11 million of these chains were shared by at least two donors. Raw reads were error-corrected and collapsed into unique sequences with a nearest-neighbor algorithm that merged closely related sequences to remove PCR and sequencing errors. V, D and J gene segments were assigned by aligning CDR3 sequences to IMGT reference sequences. For a sequence to be retained, a match of at least six nucleotides was required to both a V gene segment and a J gene segment. Rearrangements were classified as productive when the CDR3 lacked stop codons and remained in frame with V and J, and all other rearrangements were classified as non-productive. CDR3 was defined by IMGT convention, running from the second conserved V-encoded cysteine to the conserved J-encoded phenylalanine. The earlier analysis of about 610 of the donors excluded sequences that lacked an unambiguous match to a single V gene segment. In an earlier analysis of roughly 500 of the donors, V segments were called functional above 56.7% productive rearrangements and were called segregating when the between-donor standard deviation exceeded 5%. A statistical classification framework was built for diagnosing cytomegalovirus status from the catalog of TCR beta chain sequences. In a later analysis, V and J genes were assigned by comparing TCR nucleotide sequences against IMGT/GENE-DB human TR gene sequences. Using the TCRdist pipeline, a later analysis assigned CDR3 sequences along with most-parsimonious VDJ recombination scenarios. In a later analysis, each TCR beta chain was defined by its CDR3 amino acid sequence together with its V-gene family, and reads lacking a unique V-gene family were excluded. A later analysis removed 550 to 700 highly shared, low-generation-probability nucleotide sequences to deal with suspected cross-contamination and a sequencing artifact. For each public chain, a later analysis derived a clonal expansion index from normalized ranks of inferred template counts within each repertoire. Generation probabilities in a later analysis came from a VDJ recombination model fitted to out-of-frame rearrangements, and those results were checked against IGoR. Hypergeometric tests were used in a later analysis to score TCR-TCR, TCR-HLA and TCR-CMV co-occurrence, with a repertoire-size bias correction applied to the TCR pairs. In a later analysis, false discovery rates were estimated by permuting HLA or CMV assignments 20 times. In a later analysis, co-occurring TCRs were grouped using DBSCAN, and TCRdist sequence similarity was added for clustering within HLA-allele-positive subsets. For co-occurrence clustering, repertoires with fewer than 30,000 or more than 120,000 public chains were excluded, along with about five repertoires with anomalous nucleotide sharing. Not all clones reach the TCRdb copy of this immuneACCESS table, which keeps in-frame sequences only. Checked studies attribute under half of the gap to unresolved V genes and leave the rest unexplained. For V, J and clone size, that table is used; D and trimming come from the DNA. The sample contains 120,000 or so clones, approximately 87% of them found a single time. The ten largest make up around 20% of the sample.

The cohort was made up of roughly 670 healthy bone marrow donors. All cohort members were sampled while nominally healthy, although unrecorded immune exposures were likely present. The donor was CMV seropositive and belonged to the group of about 290 seropositive cohort members. A peripheral blood sample was collected from each donor, and TCR beta sequencing was performed on peripheral blood mononuclear cells. The Qiagen DNeasy Blood Extraction Kit was used to extract genomic DNA from the blood cell samples. The chain links TRBV29-1 with TRBJ2-7, with TRBD1 matching 9 junction bases. The sequenced sample consisted of PBMCs. This clonotype was sampled from a man aged 18 to 30 in good health and CMV-seropositive. DNA sequence: TGCAGCGTTGCAAGGACAGGGGACCCCGACGAGCAGTACTTC. Its protein is CSVARTGDPDEQYF.